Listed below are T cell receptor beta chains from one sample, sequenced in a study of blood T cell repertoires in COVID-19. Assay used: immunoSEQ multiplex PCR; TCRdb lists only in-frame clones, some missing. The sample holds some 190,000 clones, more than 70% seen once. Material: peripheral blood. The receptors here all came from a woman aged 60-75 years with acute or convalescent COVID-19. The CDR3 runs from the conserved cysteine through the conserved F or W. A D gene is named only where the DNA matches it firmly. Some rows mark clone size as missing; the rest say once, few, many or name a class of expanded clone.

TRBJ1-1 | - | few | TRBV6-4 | TGTGCCAGCAGTGCCTCGGGAGGTAACACTGAAGCTTTCTTT | CASSASGGNTEAFF
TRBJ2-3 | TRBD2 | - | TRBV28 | TGTGCCTACGGGACTAGCGGGAGTCGTGGGCAGTATTTT | CAYGTSGSRGQYF
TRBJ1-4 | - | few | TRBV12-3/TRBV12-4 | TGTGCCAGCAGGTCAGCAACTAATGAAAAACTGTTTTTT | CASRSATNEKLFF
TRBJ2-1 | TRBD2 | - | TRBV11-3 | TGTGCCAGCAGCCCCTATAGCGGGAGTTTTGACAATGAGCAGTTCTTC | CASSPYSGSFDNEQFF
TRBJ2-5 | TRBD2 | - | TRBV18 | TGTGCCAGCTCCGGGGAGGGAGAGACCCAGTACTTC | CASSGEGETQYF
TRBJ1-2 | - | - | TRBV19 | TGTGCCAGTAGTCCGGGGTATGGCTACACCTTC | CASSPGYGYTF
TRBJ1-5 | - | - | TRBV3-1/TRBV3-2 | TGTGCCAGCAGCCAAGACAGGGGTGGGGGTCAGCCCCAGCATTTT | CASSQDRGGGQPQHF
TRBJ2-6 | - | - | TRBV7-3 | TGTGCCAGCAGCTTAATCCAGGGACACTTCTCTGGGGCCAACGTCCTGACTTTC | CASSLIQGHFSGANVLTF
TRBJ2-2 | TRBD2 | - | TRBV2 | TGTGCCAGCAGGCCACTAGCGGGAGTTGGGACCGGGGAGCTGTTTTTT | CASRPLAGVGTGELFF
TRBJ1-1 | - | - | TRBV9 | TGTGCCAGCAGCGTAGCACCGGGGGACACTGAAGCTTTCTTT | CASSVAPGDTEAFF
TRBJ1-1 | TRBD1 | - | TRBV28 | TGTGCCAGCAGAGGCCTGAGGACAGGCCGTGAAGCTTTCTTT | CASRGLRTGREAFF
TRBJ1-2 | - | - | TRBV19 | TGTGCCAGTAGTATAGTAGGGGAAACTGGCTACACCTTC | CASSIVGETGYTF
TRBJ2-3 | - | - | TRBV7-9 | TGTGCCAGCAGCTTCGATAGCTCGACAGATACGCAGTATTTT | CASSFDSSTDTQYF
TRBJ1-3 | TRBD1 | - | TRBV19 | TGTGCCAGTAGGACTCCCCCGGGACAGGGAAAAAGCTCTACCTCTGGAAACACCATATATTTT | CASRTPPGQGKSSTSGNTIYF
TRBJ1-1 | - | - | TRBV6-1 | TGTGCCAGCAGTGAAGCCGGGGGGGTGGGAGCTTTCTTT | CASSEAGGVGAFF
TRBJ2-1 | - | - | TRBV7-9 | TGTGCCAGCAGCTTAGCCAGGGGCTACAATGAGCAGTTCTTC | CASSLARGYNEQFF
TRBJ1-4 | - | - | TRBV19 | TGTGCCAGTAGTGCCGGAGGGGATAATGAAAAACTGTTTTTT | CASSAGGDNEKLFF
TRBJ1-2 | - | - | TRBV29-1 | TGCAGCGTTGACCCTGACTATGGCTACACCTTC | CSVDPDYGYTF
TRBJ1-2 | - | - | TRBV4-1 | TGCGCCAGCAGCCAGGTTGGAGATTATGGCTACACCTTC | CASSQVGDYGYTF
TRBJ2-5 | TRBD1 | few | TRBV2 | TGTGCCAGCAGTTCCGGGACAGGGGGAAAAGAGACCCAGTACTTC | CASSSGTGGKETQYF
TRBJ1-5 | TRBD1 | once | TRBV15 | TGTGCCACCAGCACCCGGGACAGGGGACAGCCCCAGCATTTT | CATSTRDRGQPQHF
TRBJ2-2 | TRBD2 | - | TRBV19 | TGTGCCAGTAGTACGTCGGCGGGAGGGGCGAACACCGGGGAGCTGTTTTTT | CASSTSAGGANTGELFF
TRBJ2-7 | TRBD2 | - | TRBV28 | TGTGCCAGCAGCCCTCCGGGAGGCTCCTACGAGCAGTACTTC | CASSPPGGSYEQYF
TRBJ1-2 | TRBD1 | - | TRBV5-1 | TGCGCCAGCAGCCAGTCAGCAGGGGGTTCGGACGGCTACACCTTC | CASSQSAGGSDGYTF
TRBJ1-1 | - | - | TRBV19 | TGTGCCAGTAGTAGAACCGGGTTGAACACTGAAGCTTTCTTT | CASSRTGLNTEAFF
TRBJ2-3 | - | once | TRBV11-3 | TGTGCCAGCAGCTTAGTCCCAAGCACAGATACGCAGTATTTT | CASSLVPSTDTQYF
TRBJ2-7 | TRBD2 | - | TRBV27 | TGTGCCAGCAGGTCAGCGGGAGGGCCACGTAACAACGAGCAGTACTTC | CASRSAGGPRNNEQYF
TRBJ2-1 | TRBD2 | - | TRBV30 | TGTGCCTGGAGTACGGGACTAGCGGGAGAGGGTGAGCAGTTCTTC | CAWSTGLAGEGEQFF
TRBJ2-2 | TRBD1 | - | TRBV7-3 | TGTGCCAGCAGCTTAGGGGACAGGGCTTCGGAGCTGTTTTTT | CASSLGDRASELFF
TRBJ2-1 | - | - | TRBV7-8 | TGTGCCAGCACCCCCGAGCATGGCTACAATGAGCAGTTCTTC | CASTPEHGYNEQFF
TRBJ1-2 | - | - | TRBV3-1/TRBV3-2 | TGTGCCAGCAGCCGCCGGGACACCGCTAACTATGGCTACACCTTC | CASSRRDTANYGYTF
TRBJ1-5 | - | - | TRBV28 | TGTGCCAGCAGTTTAGGGGGGGCGCGGGGTCAGCCCCAGCATTTT | CASSLGGARGQPQHF
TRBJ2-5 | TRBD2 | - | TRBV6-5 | TGTGCCAGCAGTTACTCCCCTAGCGGGGGAGAGACCCAGTACTTC | CASSYSPSGGETQYF
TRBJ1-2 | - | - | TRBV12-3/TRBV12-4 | TGTGCCAGCAGTCGACAGACGAACTATGGCTACACCTTC | CASSRQTNYGYTF
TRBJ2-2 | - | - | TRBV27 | TGTGCCAGCAGTTTATCACTAGCAGCGAACACCGGGGAGCTGTTTTTT | CASSLSLAANTGELFF
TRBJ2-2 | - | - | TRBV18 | TGTGCCAGCTCACCAAGCGGGAACACCGGGGAGCTGTTTTTT | CASSPSGNTGELFF
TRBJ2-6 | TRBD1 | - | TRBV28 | TGTGCCAGCAGTTTAGGGACAGCCCCCACTGGGGCCAACGTCCTGACTTTC | CASSLGTAPTGANVLTF
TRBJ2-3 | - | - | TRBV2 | TGTGCCAGCTCGGGCGGGGTTGGGGCGCAGTATTTT | CASSGGVGAQYF
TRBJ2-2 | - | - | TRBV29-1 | TGCAGCGGCTCCACGCAGCGAACCGGGGAGCTGTTTTTT | CSGSTQRTGELFF
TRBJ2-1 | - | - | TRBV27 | TGTGCCAGCAGTTTTCAGGGGGGAAGAACGAGTGAGCAGTTCTTC | CASSFQGGRTSEQFF
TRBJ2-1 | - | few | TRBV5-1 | TGCGCCAGCAGCTTGATGACAGCCGCAAACAATGAGCAGTTCTTC | CASSLMTAANNEQFF
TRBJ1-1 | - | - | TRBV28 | TGTGCCAGCATGTCCTCCCTCCGGGGGACTGAAGCTTTCTTT | CASMSSLRGTEAFF
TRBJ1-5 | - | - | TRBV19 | TGTGCCAGTAGTCGTACTCCATATCAGCCCCAGCATTTT | CASSRTPYQPQHF
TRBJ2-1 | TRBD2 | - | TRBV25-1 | TGTGCCAGCGGCCAGAGCGGGAAGGGTGAGCAGTTCTTC | CASGQSGKGEQFF
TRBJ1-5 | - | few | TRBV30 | TGTGCCTGGAGTGTACGGGGGATTCAGCCCCAGCATTTT | CAWSVRGIQPQHF
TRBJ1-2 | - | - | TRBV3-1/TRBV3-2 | TGTGCCAGCAGCCCTTACTCCCGGTCTAACTATGGCTACACCTTC | CASSPYSRSNYGYTF
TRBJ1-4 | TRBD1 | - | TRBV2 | TGTGCCAGCAGTCCGACAGGGAAGCAAGAAAAACTGTTTTTT | CASSPTGKQEKLFF
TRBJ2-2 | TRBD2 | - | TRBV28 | TGTGCCAGCAGTCCCACTAGCGGGAGGGCCGGGGAGCTGTTTTTT | CASSPTSGRAGELFF
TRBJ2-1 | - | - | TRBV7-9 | TGTGCCAGCAGCTTGGGGGGACCCAGCTCCTACAATGAGCAGTTCTTC | CASSLGGPSSYNEQFF
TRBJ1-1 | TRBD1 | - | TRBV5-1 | TGCGCCAGCAGCGCCGGGACAGGGGGCTCCACTGAAGCTTTCTTT | CASSAGTGGSTEAFF
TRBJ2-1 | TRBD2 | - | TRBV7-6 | TGTGCCAGCAGCTTAGAGGGACTAGTCGTTGATGAGCAGTTCTTC | CASSLEGLVVDEQFF
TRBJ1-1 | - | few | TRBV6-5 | TGTGCCAGCAGTTACTTTGGATCCAGGGCAAACACTGAAGCTTTCTTT | CASSYFGSRANTEAFF
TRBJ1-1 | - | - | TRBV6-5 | TGTGGTGTGAGGTTAGTCCACACTGAAGCTTTCTTT | CGVRLVHTEAFF
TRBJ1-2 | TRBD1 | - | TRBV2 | TGTGCCAGCAGTGAAACCCGGGACAGATATGGCTACACCTTC | CASSETRDRYGYTF
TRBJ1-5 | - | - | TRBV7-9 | TGTGCCAGCAGCCCGCCGGGGAGCAATCAGCCCCAGCATTTT | CASSPPGSNQPQHF